Presented here are 9 T cell receptor beta chains from one specimen sequenced in a study of radiation and T cells in renal cell carcinoma. The time point: blood 2 weeks post-SBRT. As to treatment: 15 Gy SBRT to primary tumor, nephrectomy 4 weeks later. The table came from immunoSEQ multiplex PCR; TCRdb's copy has only in-frame clones and leaves some out. The sample has approximately 120,000 clones, 81% seen once; the top ten hold approximately 6.3%. The source was blood, collected from a patient whose treatment included radiotherapy and nephrectomy. These receptors were taken from a man aged 45-65 years with renal cell carcinoma.

This sequence joins TRBV6-5 and TRBJ2-5, with D perhaps matching TRBD1 (6 bases). The CDR3 runs to 15 residues. The V gene's germline CDR1 is MNHEY and CDR2 SVGAGI. Between the trimmed V and J ends, which lost 2 bases and 7 bases, there was a span of 17 bases. CDR3 residues: CASSYKTGHQGTQYF. Written as DNA, the CDR3 is TGTGCCAGCAGTTACAAGACAGGCCATCAGGGGACCCAGTACTTC.

CDR3 sequence: CASSVQGTYNSPLHF. CDR3 nucleotide sequence: TGCGCCAGCAGCGTCCAGGGTACCTATAATTCACCCCTCCACTTT. The V gene is TRBV5-1, the J gene TRBJ1-6; possible D gene TRBD1, 5 bases. Germline values: CDR1 SGHRS, CDR2 YFSETQ. The CDR3 loop spans 15 amino acids. Trimming removed 4 bases at V and 2 bases at J, with 10 bases between.

The V and J genes are TRBV25-1 and TRBJ2-7, with D perhaps TRBD1 (6 bases). This CDR3 spans 13 amino acids. V gave up 5 bases and J gave up 2 bases, with 10 bases separating them. Germline CDR1 and CDR2: MGHDK and SYGVNS. The CDR3 reads CASSFGQPYEQYF. The CDR3 DNA sequence: TGTGCCAGCAGTTTTGGACAGCCCTACGAGCAGTACTTC.

The V call is TRBV28, the J call TRBJ1-2; possibly TRBD1 for D (5 bases). Looked up from germline, CDR1 is MDHEN and CDR2 is SYDVKM. V lost 5 bases, J lost 4 bases, and 14 bases lay in between. The CDR3 totals 14 residues. The CDR3 here is CASSPGIWGYGYTF. The CDR3 DNA reads TGTGCCAGCAGTCCAGGGATTTGGGGCTATGGCTACACCTTC.

The rearrangement uses TRBV9 and TRBJ2-5; no firm D call. The germline CDR1 and CDR2 sequences are SGDLS and YYNGEE. The length of the CDR3 is 12 residues. Trimming shortened V by 4 bases and J by 4 bases, and 8 bases separated the two germline ends. The CDR3: CASSFTGETQYF. CDR3 nucleotide sequence: TGTGCCAGCAGCTTTACCGGAGAGACCCAGTACTTC.

The V call is TRBV19, the J call TRBJ1-2; 7 nucleotides line up with TRBD1. This CDR3 contains 13 residues. Germline-derived CDR1 and CDR2 are LNHDA and SQIVND (reference sequence). With 7 bases clipped from V and 6 bases from J, the junction kept 8 bases outside the gene matches. CDR3 in amino acids: CASMSGQMDGYTF. The DNA of the CDR3 is TGTGCCAGTATGTCGGGACAGATGGATGGCTACACCTTC.

V and J are TRBV11-2 and TRBJ1-5; no reliable D call. The ends were cut back, 4 bases at V and 6 bases at J, with 10 bases in the middle. The CDR3 loop spans 13 amino acids. Germline CDR1 is SGHAT and CDR2 is FQNNGV. The CDR3 nucleotides read TGTGCCAGCAGCTCGGAAGTGGGTCAGCCCCAGCATTTT. As protein: CASSSEVGQPQHF.

This chain uses TRBV30 with TRBJ2-1; the D gene is possibly TRBD1 (5 bases). CDR3 length equals 16 residues. V lost 3 bases and J lost 5, with 20 bases in between. Germline V gives CDR1 GTSNPN, CDR2 SVGIG (reference sequence). In DNA, the CDR3 is TGTGCCTGGAGCCCCCAGGGTAGTTATCCCAACAATGAGCAGTTCTTC. Translating it yields CAWSPQGSYPNNEQFF.

The chain joins TRBV7-2 to TRBJ2-3; TRBD2 might be the D (6 bases). The CDR3 runs 19 residues. CDR1 is SGHTA, CDR2 FQGNSA, per germline. Trimming removed 5 bases at V and 0 bases at J, with 24 bases between. CDR3 bases: TGTGCCAGCAGCGCCCAGGGCTATCGGGGGACCCCTAGCACAGATACGCAGTATTTT. It translates to CASSAQGYRGTPSTDTQYF.